The clone carrying this T cell receptor (beta chain) has a count of ten or more. These data belong to a study of CD8 T cells in ankylosing spondylitis. TCRdb re-analysed the 5' RACE reads in MiXCR, keeping a single row per CDR3 protein. Of around 210,000 distinct CDR3 sequences listed, less than 9.5% were seen once; the top ten hold around 5.1%. This CDR3 is built from 13 residues. The germline V gene has CDR1 SGHTA and CDR2 FQGNSA. Trimming left V 1 base short and J 6 bases short, with 6 bases between. The material sequenced was blood, either unsorted or a sorted T cell fraction (not recorded which). The rearrangement links TRBV7-2 to TRBJ2-2; D is undetermined. This TCR was sampled from a female donor with ankylosing spondylitis or in good health (not recorded which). CDR3 coding DNA: TGTGCCAGCAGCTTAGTCGACCCCGGGGAGCTGTTTTTT. Protein product: CASSLVDPGELFF.